This T cell receptor beta chain was retrieved from a study of T cell responses to AZD1222 COVID-19 vaccine. The table came from immunoSEQ multiplex PCR; TCRdb's copy has only in-frame clones and leaves some out. The data show around 100,000 clones, roughly 90% seen once. The V gene's germline CDR1 is LGHDT and CDR2 YNNKEL (reference sequence). The CDR3 consists of 14 residues. J lost 7 bases, V lost 1 base, and 7 bases had no gene match. The source was peripheral blood, collected on day 0 of AZD1222 vaccination. The chain has TRBV3-1 (or the pseudogene TRBV3-2) and TRBJ2-7; TRBD2 matches at 7 bases. The source of this sequence is an adult in good health. The CDR3 coding sequence is TGTGCCAGCAGCCAAGGGGGGACTACAGGAGAGCAGTACTTC. Protein sequence: CASSQGGTTGEQYF.